This TCR beta chain originates from a study of beta chain bispecific antibodies for T cell cancers. Study observations and caveats: The leukemia cells, rather than normal T cells, gave most of the targeted TRBV signal.

TCRdb reprocessed the 5' RACE reads with MiXCR, giving one entry per CDR3 protein. The data show about 20,000 distinct CDR3 sequences, about 2.7% seen once. Blood mononuclear cells were expanded for two to three days using either OKT3 anti-CD3 antibody or CD3/CD28 beads. This clonotype came up many times. The antigen is unknown. CDR1 is SGHRS and CDR2 is YFSETQ in the germline V gene. CDR3 length: 15 amino acids. Trimming cost V 0 bases and J 3 bases; bases outside gene matches: 4. Sequencing was carried out using healthy donor T cells cultured with leukemia cells. The receptor was derived from a human donor in good health. Some clones in this sample may be carry-over from other donors' samples. The rearrangement uses TRBV5-1 and TRBJ2-3, with 7 nucleotides matching TRBD1. The CDR3 region is CASSLEQGSTDTQYF. Written as DNA, the CDR3 is TGCGCCAGCAGCTTGGAACAGGGGTCAACAGATACGCAGTATTTT.